Given below is one T cell receptor (beta chain) in context. Its specificity is unknown. The data derive from a study of OX40 agonist ivuxolimab in advanced cancers. Broader study findings: Some patients who did not respond also had low normalized T-cell clonal expansion. Researchers report that CD8+ T cells had, on average, more expanded clones than CD4+.

Here immunoSEQ multiplex PCR was the method, and the copy in TCRdb shows in-frame clones only, minus some. This table has just over 40,000 clones, 70% to 90% appearing once. Patients were ruled out by autoimmune disease history or systemic immunosuppression. Sampling of blood occurred at baseline, cycle 4 day 1, and cycle 7 day 1. CDR1 is SEHNR, CDR2 FQNEAQ, per germline (reference sequence). The CDR3 is 13 amino acids. V dropped 7 bases and J dropped 3; count of bases not matched to a gene: 4. The sequence was obtained from an adult with an advanced solid tumor such as melanoma, head and neck, liver or kidney cancer. The chain carries TRBV7-9 and TRBJ2-7; 9 positions agree with TRBD1. The sample consisted of CD4+ or CD8+ T cells sorted from blood, taken in a trial of the OX40 agonist ivuxolimab. The CDR3 coding sequence is TGTGCCAGCACCAGGACAGGGGTCTACGAGCAGTACTTC. This sequence encodes CASTRTGVYEQYF.